Sequencing of this T cell receptor beta chain was carried out in a study of blood T cells in healthy people across ages. Trimming took 7 bases from V and 11 from J; bases not matched to a gene: 17. The CDR3 extends over 15 amino acids. A second about 7 to 11 cycle PCR used barcoded and J-beta primers. MiXCR was run by TCRdb on the 5' RACE reads, yielding one entry per CDR3 protein. The sample has fewer than 900,000 distinct CDR3 sequences, about half seen once. The chain combines TRBV12-3 or TRBV12-4 with TRBJ2-5, with 9 bases aligning to TRBD2. The TCR was taken from a woman in her fifties or sixties in good health. The sample comprised blood. This chain's CDR3 is CASTSLGLAFAEQYF. The DNA of the CDR3 is TGTGCCAGCACCTCTCTGGGACTAGCATTTGCTGAGCAGTACTTC.